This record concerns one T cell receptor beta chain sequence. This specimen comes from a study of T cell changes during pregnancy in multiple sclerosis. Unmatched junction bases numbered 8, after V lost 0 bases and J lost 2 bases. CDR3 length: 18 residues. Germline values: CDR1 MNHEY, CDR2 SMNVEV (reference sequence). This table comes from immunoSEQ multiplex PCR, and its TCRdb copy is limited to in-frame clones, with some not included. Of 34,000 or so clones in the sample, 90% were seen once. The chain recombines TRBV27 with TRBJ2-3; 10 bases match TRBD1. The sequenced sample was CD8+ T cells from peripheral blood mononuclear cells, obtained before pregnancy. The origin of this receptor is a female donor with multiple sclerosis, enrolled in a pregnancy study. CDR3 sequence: CASSLSLRQGADTDTQYF. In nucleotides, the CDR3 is TGTGCCAGCAGTTTATCCCTAAGACAGGGGGCGGACACAGATACGCAGTATTTT.